The 10 T cell receptor beta chains in this list originate from one sample, sequenced in a study of blood T cell repertoires in COVID-19. The repertoire was sequenced with immunoSEQ multiplex PCR; TCRdb's copy has only in-frame clones and lacks some. The sample lists approximately 120,000 clones, approximately 85% occurring once. The sequenced sample was peripheral blood. These receptors all come from a woman aged 80 or over with acute or convalescent COVID-19.

The chain is built from TRBV12-5 and TRBJ2-1; TRBD2 agrees at 11 bases. The CDR3 is made up of 18 amino acids. Germline loops: CDR1 LGHNT, CDR2 FRNRAP. J gave up 4 bases and V 0 bases, and 8 bases lay outside the gene matches. CDR3 in DNA: TGTGCTAGTGGTTTGGTAGCCTTTAGCGGGGGGGCTTACAATGAGCAGTTCTTC. It encodes CASGLVAFSGGAYNEQFF.

The rearrangement uses TRBV10-3 and TRBJ1-1, with D possibly being TRBD1 (6 bases). The V end was cut by 11 bases, the J end by 7 bases, with 23 bases between. The CDR3 runs 14 residues. The germline gives CDR1 ENHRY, CDR2 SYGVKD. The CDR3 region is CALSPGGGNGEAFF. The CDR3 DNA follows: TGTGCCCTCTCCCCGGGTGGGGGCAATGGTGAAGCTTTCTTT.

This chain uses TRBV20-1 with TRBJ1-1; no clear D. Germline CDR1 reads DFQATT; CDR2 reads SNEGSKA (reference sequence). V shed 3 bases and J shed 0 bases, with 8 bases lying between them. CDR3 length equals 13 residues. CDR3 nucleotide sequence: TGCAGTGCTAGTGAGTTATTGAACACTGAAGCTTTCTTT. It encodes CSASELLNTEAFF.

The J gene is TRBJ1-2, the V gene TRBV18; TRBD1 agrees at 9 bases. The CDR3 contains 18 residues. The junction had 13 bases not matched to a gene; V was cut back by 3 bases and J by 2 bases. Germline CDR1 KGHSH, CDR2 LQKENI. CDR3 sequence reads: CASSPRGTGLPLNYGYTF. DNA of the CDR3: TGTGCCAGCTCACCGCGAGGGACAGGGCTCCCCTTAAACTATGGCTACACCTTC.

J is TRBJ2-3 and V is TRBV9, with a possible D match to TRBD1 (5 bases). V was cut by 4 bases and J by 6 bases, with 18 bases left in between. The CDR3 sequence is 15 residues long. The germline V gene has CDR1 SGDLS and CDR2 YYNGEE. In DNA form, the CDR3 reads TGTGCCAGCAGCTACTCGGTTGGGGCAGCTGATACGCAGTATTTT. It codes for CASSYSVGAADTQYF.

The chain combines TRBV29-1 with TRBJ2-3; D ambiguous. Trimming pared 3 bases from V and 2 bases from J, leaving 6 bases between. Germline values: CDR1 SQVTM, CDR2 ANQGSEA. CDR3 length equals 12 residues. The CDR3 coding sequence is TGCAGCGTTGACCCCAACACAGATACGCAGTATTTT. This translates into CSVDPNTDTQYF.

V usage is TRBV19 and J usage is TRBJ1-5; a possible D gene is TRBD1 (6 bases). V was trimmed by 6 bases and J by 4 bases, leaving 10 bases between them. Germline V gene lookup returns CDR1 LNHDA and CDR2 SQIVND (reference sequence). This CDR3 is 13 amino acids long. CDR3 sequence: CASSQGLNQPQHF. CDR3 DNA sequence: TGTGCCAGTAGCCAGGGGCTTAATCAGCCCCAGCATTTT.

The rearrangement uses TRBV5-1 and TRBJ2-5; TRBD2 might be the D (7 bases). Per germline, CDR1 SGHRS and CDR2 YFSETQ. The V gene lost 4 bases and the J gene lost 2 bases, with 12 bases spanning the gap. This CDR3 comprises 14 residues. The CDR3 DNA reads as TGCGCCAGCAGCCTCGGGGGGACACAAGAGACCCAGTACTTC. Translation: CASSLGGTQETQYF.

The chain has TRBV7-9 and TRBJ1-1; 7 nucleotides match TRBD1. CDR3 length equals 15 residues. Per the germline V gene, CDR1 is SEHNR and CDR2 is FQNEAQ (reference sequence). The J segment lost 1 base and the V segment lost 5 bases, leaving 7 bases of the junction unmatched. The CDR3 loop is CASSPRQGANTEAFF. Here the CDR3 DNA reads TGTGCCAGCAGCCCCCGACAGGGAGCGAACACTGAAGCTTTCTTT.

The chain has TRBV5-1 and TRBJ1-1, with D unclear. Germline CDR1 SGHRS, CDR2 YFSETQ. V lost 3 bases, J lost 8 bases, and 14 bases lay in between. The CDR3 runs to 13 residues. This CDR3 is CASSSDYRGEAFF. The CDR3 DNA reads TGCGCCAGCAGCTCCGACTACCGAGGGGAAGCTTTCTTT.